This T cell receptor beta chain emerged from a study of cytotoxic CD8 clonotypes in ibrutinib-treated CLL. Method: immunoSEQ multiplex PCR; TCRdb's copy keeps in-frame clones and lacks some. The profile shows roughly 250,000 clones, less than 75% of them singletons. Trimming took 1 base from V and 13 from J, leaving 7 bases between them. The CDR3 is made up of 11 amino acids. Per the germline V gene, CDR1 is SEHNR and CDR2 is FQNEAQ (reference sequence). The specimen was PBMCs, collected after 24 months of ibrutinib treatment. This chain links TRBV7-9 with TRBJ2-2; D remains ambiguous. This TCR was sampled from a human donor with chronic lymphocytic leukemia. The CDR3 DNA sequence: TGTGCCAGCAGCTTAGATCTGGGGCTGTTTTTT. It encodes CASSLDLGLFF.